This T cell receptor (beta chain) was sequenced during a study of identical twins. Study findings and constraints: Out-of-frame TCR alpha sharing observed in monozygotic twins exceeded model estimates. Excess sharing by twins proved weaker in beta out-of-frame sequences.

TCRdb passed the 5' RACE reads through MiXCR, listing each CDR3 protein once. The data contain fewer than 900,000 distinct CDR3 sequences, about 20% of them singletons. This clonotype appeared a few times. Its target is not known. The data were also submitted as part of a second study, on T cells expressing NK-cell markers.

This sequence originates from a woman under 30 in good health. What was sequenced was PBMCs.

DNA for the CDR3: TGCAGTGCTAGGGGACGTCCCGGAGGGGCCAACGTCCTGACTTTC. It is translated as CSARGRPGGANVLTF. The chain carries TRBV20-1 and TRBJ2-6, with D possibly called TRBD1 or TRBD2 (5 bases each). CDR1 is DFQATT and CDR2 is SNEGSKA in the germline V gene (reference sequence). V shed 3 bases and J shed 4 bases, with 13 bases lying between them. The CDR3 has 15 amino acids.